These 8 T cell receptor beta chains came from one sample sequenced in a study of T cell repertoires in cytomegalovirus infection. TCRdb re-called the reads through MiXCR, storing one row per CDR3 protein. The table lists 200,000 to 300,000 distinct CDR3 sequences, roughly 13% of them singletons. The sequencing sample was made of PBMCs. Source of these receptors: a human donor in good health (CMV status not recorded). Some clones in this sample may be carry-over from other donors' samples.

A few counts support this clonotype. J is TRBJ2-2 and V is TRBV5-6; possible D gene TRBD1, 5 bases. CDR1 is SGHDT, CDR2 YYEEEE, per germline. With 6 bases removed from V and 3 bases from J, the gap between germline ends came to 9 bases. This CDR3 is 13 amino acids long. CDR3 residues: CASNLTDTGELFF. CDR3 in DNA: TGTGCCAGCAACCTGACAGACACCGGGGAGCTGTTTTTT.

The J gene is TRBJ1-1, the V gene TRBV29-1, with TRBD1 matching 7 bases. CDR1 and CDR2 from the germline V gene are SQVTM and ANQGSEA. CDR3 length: 12 amino acids. Trimming at V came to 7 bases and at J to 4 bases, leaving 6 bases not matched to a gene. CDR3 DNA: TGCAGCGGGGACCGGGACAGCACTGAAGCTTTCTTT. This codes for CSGDRDSTEAFF. Filled out from reference TRBV29-1 and TRBJ1-1, the complete variable domain reads SAVISQKPSRDICQRGTSLTIQCQVDSQVTMMFWYRQQPGQSLTLIATANQGSEATYESGFVIDKFPISRPNLTFSTLTVSNMSPEDSSIYLCSGDRDSTEAFFGQGTRLTVV.

The V and J genes are TRBV5-1 and TRBJ2-3; D is uncertain. There are 13 residues in the CDR3. Looked up from germline, CDR1 is SGHRS and CDR2 is YFSETQ. V dropped 4 bases and J dropped 1 base, with 7 bases sitting between them. The CDR3, as DNA: TGCGCCAGCAGCGCGGCGGGCACAGATACGCAGTATTTT. It yields the protein CASSAAGTDTQYF.

This clonotype was counted at least ten times. J is TRBJ2-1 and V is TRBV7-8, with TRBD2 matching 9 bases. The CDR3 is made up of 20 amino acids. V lost 5 bases and J lost 0; bases outside the gene matches: 17. Germline V gene sequence: CDR1 SGHVS, CDR2 FQNEAQ. As DNA, the CDR3 is TGTGCCAGCAGCGGGTCCTCCTCGTCCCGACTAGCGGCCTCCTACAATGAGCAGTTCTTC. Its protein product is CASSGSSSSRLAASYNEQFF.

CDR3 region: CASSLRPRPNLYGEQYF. DNA of the CDR3: TGTGCCAGCAGCTTAAGACCCCGCCCCAATTTGTACGGCGAGCAGTACTTC. The V call is TRBV7-8, the J call TRBJ2-7; no firm D call. The CDR3 runs 17 residues. Trimming pared 2 bases from V and 6 bases from J, leaving 23 bases between. CDR1 SGHVS and CDR2 FQNEAQ come from the germline V gene.

The rearrangement uses TRBV20-1 and TRBJ2-2; TRBD1 might be the D (5 bases). The length of the CDR3 is 15 residues. The germline V and J ends were trimmed by 2 bases and 3 bases, with 13 bases remaining between them. In germline, CDR1 is DFQATT, CDR2 SNEGSKA (reference sequence). CDR3 residues: CSARSPDTYTGELFF. The CDR3 nucleotides are TGCAGTGCTAGATCCCCGGACACTTACACCGGGGAGCTGTTTTTT.

Only a few counts were recorded for this clonotype. This chain connects TRBV20-1 to TRBJ1-1; 9 bases match TRBD1. This CDR3 is 16 amino acids long. Germline CDR1 reads DFQATT; CDR2 reads SNEGSKA (reference sequence). The junction had 6 bases not matched to a gene; V was cut back by 0 bases and J by 1 base. CDR3 DNA: TGCAGTGCTAGAGAGGACAGGGGCTATCCGAACACTGAAGCTTTCTTT. It is translated as CSAREDRGYPNTEAFF.

The genes are TRBV2 and TRBJ2-3, with 8 bases lining up with TRBD2. The CDR3 runs to 14 residues. Germline V gene data show CDR1 as SNHLY and CDR2 as FYNNEI. J gave up 5 bases and V 5 bases, and 6 bases lay outside the gene matches. In nucleotides, the CDR3 is TGTGCCAGCAGTTTGCGGGGGGAGGAAGATACGCAGTATTTT. Protein product: CASSLRGEEDTQYF.